The 20 T cell receptor beta chains listed next were all sequenced from one sample in a study of CXCR3-negative and CXCR3-positive naive CD8 T cells. Study outcomes and limitations: CXCR3-positive naive cells had more hydrophobic TRB CDR3s than CXCR3-negative naive cells.

In preparing the TRB cDNA libraries, 5' RACE with UMI labels was used. Following a re-call of the 5' RACE reads, TCRdb has one entry per CDR3 protein and lacks DNA. This specimen shows some 130,000 distinct CDR3 sequences; the ten leading clones hold around 0.44%. These receptors are not linked to any known antigen. The sequenced sample was naive CXCR3+ CD8+ T cells from blood. This sample's subset: CD45RO-CCR7+CD27+CD95- naive CD8+ T cells expressing CXCR3 (TNR3+). The receptors here all came from a human donor in good health. Some clones in this sample may be carry-over from other donors' samples.

The chain recombines TRBV6-5 with TRBJ1-5; there is no DNA to check the TCRdb D call of TRBD1. The CDR3 has 15 residues. Germline V gives CDR1 MNHEY, CDR2 SVGAGI. This CDR3 reads CASRPDRGHGQPQHF.

The CDR3 region is CSVEPSQRLYNEQFF. The chain carries TRBV29-1 and TRBJ2-1; TCRdb calls TRBD2, which cannot be checked without DNA. CDR3 length equals 15 residues. Germline lookup yields CDR1 SQVTM and CDR2 ANQGSEA.

This rearrangement joins TRBV28 to TRBJ2-3; checking the TCRdb D call of TRBD2 is not possible without DNA. CDR3 length: 16 residues. Germline values: CDR1 MDHEN, CDR2 SYDVKM. CDR3 protein: CASTLGLAGVEDTQYF.

The chain is built from TRBV4-2 and TRBJ2-7; no DNA is available, so the TRBD2 call from TCRdb remains unchecked. Germline V CDR1 and CDR2: LGHNA, YNFKEQ. The CDR3 totals 13 residues. The CDR3 loop reads CASSQGALYEQYF.

The chain combines TRBV7-2 with TRBJ2-7; without DNA, the TCRdb call of TRBD1 cannot be checked. This CDR3 has 15 amino acids. In germline, CDR1 is SGHTA, CDR2 FQGNSA. CDR3 residues: CASSLSTGDVYEQYF.

The gene calls are TRBV6-1 and TRBJ2-4; there is no DNA to check the TCRdb D call of TRBD2. The CDR3 contains 19 residues. Germline V gives CDR1 MNHNS, CDR2 SASEGT. The CDR3 sequence is CASSDGTSGGLLAKNIQYF.

The genes are TRBV29-1 and TRBJ2-2; TCRdb selects TRBD1, and the lack of DNA leaves this call unchecked. The V gene's germline CDR1 is SQVTM and CDR2 ANQGSEA. The CDR3 loop spans 15 amino acids. The CDR3 sequence is CSVEMGATNTGELFF.

The chain recombines TRBV28 with TRBJ2-1; TCRdb selects TRBD1, and the lack of DNA leaves this call unchecked. CDR3 length: 16 residues. Germline CDR1 reads MDHEN; CDR2 reads SYDVKM. The chain's CDR3 is CASSLPPQRGYNEQFF. Looking up the rest from reference TRBV28 and TRBJ2-1 gives the full variable domain: DVKVTQSSRYLVKRTGEKVFLECVQDMDHENMFWYRQDPGLGLRLIYFSYDVKMKEKGDIPEGYSVSREKKERFSLILESASTNQTSMYLCASSLPPQRGYNEQFFGPGTRLTVL.

The genes are TRBV4-1 and TRBJ1-5; TCRdb picks TRBD1, but there is no DNA to check that call. There are 15 residues in the CDR3. In germline, CDR1 is MGHRA, CDR2 YSYEKL. CDR3 in amino acids: CASSEARDTYQPQHF.

The V and J genes are TRBV7-2 and TRBJ2-3; TCRdb returns TRBD2, unconfirmable since there is no DNA. This CDR3 has 18 residues. Germline-derived CDR1 and CDR2 are SGHTA and FQGNSA. The CDR3 sequence: CASSLDLPGLAHADTQYF.

V and J are TRBV28 and TRBJ1-5; TCRdb lists TRBD1, though no DNA is available to test this call. The CDR3 spans 15 residues. Germline assignment: CDR1 MDHEN and CDR2 SYDVKM. The CDR3 spells CASSSAAGGIQPQHF.

CDR3 sequence: CSVQSRWGYEQYF. The gene calls are TRBV29-1 and TRBJ2-7; no DNA is available, so the TRBD1 call from TCRdb remains unchecked. Germline CDR1 is SQVTM and CDR2 is ANQGSEA. The CDR3 is made up of 13 amino acids.

The CDR3 loop reads CASTKGWENSPLHF. The V call is TRBV28, the J call TRBJ1-6. This CDR3 contains 14 residues. Germline CDR1 and CDR2: MDHEN and SYDVKM.

The V and J genes are TRBV20-1 and TRBJ2-7. This CDR3 is built from 12 residues. The V gene's germline CDR1 is DFQATT and CDR2 SNEGSKA (reference sequence). CDR3 loop: CSARDTSYEQYF.

The V and J genes are TRBV2 and TRBJ2-1; TCRdb's assignment of TRBD2 cannot be checked, as there is no DNA. This CDR3 is 14 amino acids long. Per the germline V gene, CDR1 is SNHLY and CDR2 is FYNNEI. CDR3 loop: CASSEFAGRDEQFF.

The chain recombines TRBV12-3 or TRBV12-4 with TRBJ1-1. This CDR3 has 13 amino acids. CDR3 region: CASSLTVGTEAFF.

The chain is built from TRBV12-3 or TRBV12-4 and TRBJ2-5; the TCRdb call, TRBD2, lacks DNA for checking. CDR3 length: 13 amino acids. CDR3 in amino acids: CASKGTNQETQYF.

The genes are TRBV30 and TRBJ1-2. The CDR3 extends over 13 amino acids. Per the germline V gene, CDR1 is GTSNPN and CDR2 is SVGIG (reference sequence). The CDR3 here is CAWRWQTVYGYTF.

The chain joins TRBV6-6 to TRBJ2-3; TCRdb's D call of TRBD2 is untestable without DNA. This CDR3 is 15 amino acids long. The germline V gene encodes CDR1 MNHNY and CDR2 SVGAGI (reference sequence). Here the CDR3 reads CASSFLYGIEDTQYF.

The genes are TRBV5-5 and TRBJ2-7; TCRdb gives TRBD1 as the D gene, but with no DNA this cannot be confirmed. In germline, CDR1 is SGHKS, CDR2 YYEKEE (reference sequence). The CDR3 runs 14 residues. CDR3 amino acids: CASSLGGVPYEQYF.